These T cell receptor beta chains were read from a single sample in a study of regulatory T cells in long-lasting Graves disease. One entry per CDR3 protein, called by TCRdb with MiXCR from the multiplex PCR reads. The table records 350,000 to 500,000 distinct CDR3 sequences, less than 20% of them present only once. In addition, the sample was reused for a study of T cells in Graves' hyperthyroidism and ophthalmopathy.

The sequences come from peripheral blood mononuclear cells (PBMCs), collected at new diagnosis, from a patient treated with antithyroid drugs. The receptors here all came from a woman in her twenties or thirties with Graves disease. CDR3s include the opening cysteine and the closing phenylalanine or tryptophan. The D gene is left open where the match is weak. Clone size is shown for a subset of rows, as once, few, many or a class of expanded clone.

v_gene	abundance	d_gene	j_gene	CDR3nt	CDR3aa
TRBV14	few	TRBD2	TRBJ2-1	TGTGCCAGCAGCCAAGAAAGCCTCTACTGGCGGGAGAAGTACCCGGAGAACAATGAGCAGTTCTTC	CASSQESLYWREKYPENNEQFF
TRBV3-1	many	TRBD2	TRBJ2-1	TGTGCCAGCAGCCAAGGAGCGGGAGGGTCGTTTGAGCAGTTCTTC	CASSQGAGGSFEQFF
TRBV28	few	TRBD2	TRBJ2-7	TGTGCCAGCAGTTTGAGCGGGAAGTCCTCCTACGAGCAGTACTTC	CASSLSGKSSYEQYF
TRBV28	NA	NA	TRBJ1-3	TGTGCCAGCAGTACCCTCCGGAACACCATATATTTT	CASSTLRNTIYF
TRBV7-9	many	TRBD1	TRBJ1-2	TGTGCCAGCAGCTCCCCGCTCGTCGACAGGGCGGTCTATGGCTACACCTTC	CASSSPLVDRAVYGYTF
TRBV6-2/TRBV6-3	many	NA	TRBJ2-7	TGTGCCAGCAGTAAACTTATTCAACTAATCTACGAGCAGTACTTC	CASSKLIQLIYEQYF
TRBV11-2	few	NA	TRBJ2-1	TGTGCCAGCAGCGTAGCGGACTACAATGAGCAGTTCTTC	CASSVADYNEQFF
TRBV6-2/TRBV6-3	many	TRBD2	TRBJ2-5	TGTGCCAGCAGTCCCGCCCGAGCGGGAGGTTTGGCCCAGTACTTC	CASSPARAGGLAQYF
TRBV6-1	many	TRBD1	TRBJ2-7	TGTGCCAGCGGTATACAGGGGGTCACCTACGAGCAGTACTTC	CASGIQGVTYEQYF
TRBV19	few	TRBD2	TRBJ2-3	TGTGCCAGTACGGGACTAGCGGGATCTGGGGATACGCAGTATTTT	CASTGLAGSGDTQYF
TRBV15	many	NA	TRBJ2-7	TGTGCCACCAGCAGAGATCTAAACACCTACGAGCAGTACTTC	CATSRDLNTYEQYF
TRBV18	many	NA	TRBJ1-6	TGTGCCAGCTCACCAGGGGCAGCTGATAATTCACCCCTCCACTTT	CASSPGAADNSPLHF
TRBV12-3/TRBV12-4	many	TRBD2	TRBJ2-1	TGTGCCAGCAGCTTATCAGCGGGAGGGCCGAATGAGCAGTTCTTC	CASSLSAGGPNEQFF
TRBV7-9	many	TRBD1	TRBJ2-7	TGTGCCAGCAGCCGCATGCTGGGACAGGGTACAATCTACGAGCAGTACTTC	CASSRMLGQGTIYEQYF
TRBV28	many	TRBD2	TRBJ2-3	TGTGCCAGCAGTTTGGTACCTAGCGGAGCCACTAGCACAGATACGCAGTATTTT	CASSLVPSGATSTDTQYF
TRBV25-1	NA	TRBD2	TRBJ2-1	TGTGCCAGCAGTGACCAAAGCGGGAGCTCCTACAATGAGCAGTTCTTC	CASSDQSGSSYNEQFF
TRBV15	few	TRBD1	TRBJ2-1	TGTGCCACCAGCACAACACAGGGGGCGAAGTACAATGAGCAGTTCTTC	CATSTTQGAKYNEQFF
TRBV28	many	NA	TRBJ1-2	TGTGCCAGCAGTGAAACAGACCCGTGGGGCTACACCTTC	CASSETDPWGYTF
TRBV29-1	many	NA	TRBJ2-3	TGCAGCGGGACGGGACTGAGCACAGATACGCAGTATTTT	CSGTGLSTDTQYF
TRBV5-1	few	NA	TRBJ2-7	TGCGCCAGCAGTTTTTCTGGAGAATCCTACGAGCAGTACTTC	CASSFSGESYEQYF
TRBV20-1	NA	NA	TRBJ1-3	TGCAGTGTCCCGGAAAGCTCTGGAAACACCATATATTTT	CSVPESSGNTIYF
TRBV4-3	NA	NA	TRBJ2-2	TGCGCCAGCAGCCAAGGGGTTTGGGGGGCACAGGACACCGGGGAGCTGTTTTTT	CASSQGVWGAQDTGELFF
TRBV7-9	NA	NA	TRBJ1-2	TGTGCCAGCAGCTTAGCATATTTGAAGGACGGAGAAAACTATGGCTACACCTTC	CASSLAYLKDGENYGYTF
TRBV20-1	once	NA	TRBJ2-5	TGCAGTGCCCCCTTACCCCGGGGAGAGGTGGTTCGAGAGACCCAGTACTTC	CSAPLPRGEVVRETQYF
TRBV15	many	NA	TRBJ1-4	TGTGCCACCAGCAGAGATTTCGGGAACAGCTATGAAAAACTGTTTTTT	CATSRDFGNSYEKLFF
TRBV12-3/TRBV12-4	NA	NA	TRBJ1-5	TGTGCCAGCAGTTTTAATGCCCAGCCCCAGCATTTT	CASSFNAQPQHF
TRBV7-9	many	NA	TRBJ1-1	TGTGCCAGCAGCTTAGATCGGGGGGGCCAGATTAAAGTAGCTTTCTTT	CASSLDRGGQIKVAFF
TRBV7-9	few	NA	TRBJ2-7	TGTGCCAGCAGCGGGGGAAACTACGAGCAGTACTTC	CASSGGNYEQYF
TRBV27	NA	NA	TRBJ1-4	TGTGCCAGCAGTTTATTCACGGGAACTAATGAAAAACTGTTTTTT	CASSLFTGTNEKLFF
TRBV18	many	TRBD1	TRBJ2-5	TGTGCCAGCTCACCCCCGGACAGGGGTACGGAGACCCAGTACTTC	CASSPPDRGTETQYF
TRBV18	many	NA	TRBJ1-2	TGTGCCAGCCGAGCCAACTATGGCTACACCTTC	CASRANYGYTF
TRBV6-1	few	NA	TRBJ2-1	TGTGCCAGCAGTGAAAACCCCTTCGAAGGGGGGGGACAGCAGTTCTTC	CASSENPFEGGGQQFF
TRBV28	NA	NA	TRBJ1-2	TGTGCCAGCAGTTTATGGTCCCGGCGAGGGGTAGGTGGCTACACCTTC	CASSLWSRRGVGGYTF
TRBV2	many	TRBD1	TRBJ1-5	TGTGCCAGCAGTGGGGTAGGGGGCCTCTCCAATCAGCCCCAGCATTTT	CASSGVGGLSNQPQHF
TRBV20-1	few	NA	TRBJ2-3	TGCAGTGCTAGTAAGAGGGAGCGGTATACGCAGTATTTT	CSASKRERYTQYF
TRBV20-1	many	TRBD2	TRBJ2-3	TGCAGTGCTCCGCGACTAGCGGTGAGCACAGATACGCAGTATTTT	CSAPRLAVSTDTQYF
TRBV6-1	NA	TRBD2	TRBJ2-7	TGTGCCATCTCTCCACGGGAGGGCGAGCAGTACTTC	CAISPREGEQYF
TRBV3-1	NA	TRBD1	TRBJ1-1	TGTGCCAGCAGCGCGTGGGACAGGGGGATCACTGAAGCTTTCTTT	CASSAWDRGITEAFF
TRBV5-1	many	TRBD2	TRBJ2-3	TGCGCCAGCAGCTTGGCGGGAGGGCCACCAGATACGCAGTATTTT	CASSLAGGPPDTQYF
TRBV18	few	NA	TRBJ2-7	TGTGCCAGCTCACCTCGCGGTAACTCCTACGAGCAGTACTTC	CASSPRGNSYEQYF
TRBV10-3	many	NA	TRBJ1-1	TGTGCCATCAAGGGGTCGGGGTCAGGACAGACCCAAGGAGGTATGAACACTGAAGCTTTCTTT	CAIKGSGSGQTQGGMNTEAFF
TRBV6-2/TRBV6-3	NA	TRBD1	TRBJ2-1	TGTGCCAGCAGTTCCCGGGACAGGAGGGGTTACAATGAGCAGTTCTTC	CASSSRDRRGYNEQFF
TRBV28	many	TRBD1	TRBJ2-7	TGTGCCAGCAGCTACCCCCTTACAGGGGGCAGATACGAGCAGTACTTC	CASSYPLTGGRYEQYF
TRBV27	many	NA	TRBJ1-2	TGTGCCAGCAGCACAGGGTATGACTATGGCTACACCTTC	CASSTGYDYGYTF
TRBV12-3/TRBV12-4	many	NA	TRBJ1-2	TGTGCCAGCACCTCAGGTGTAGCTAACTATGGCTACACCTTC	CASTSGVANYGYTF
TRBV12-3/TRBV12-4	NA	NA	TRBJ1-2	TGTGCCAGCAGAAATACAGGGTTGGATGGCTACACCTTC	CASRNTGLDGYTF
TRBV6-2/TRBV6-3	NA	NA	TRBJ1-1	TGTGCCAGCAGTTACTCATCCGGGACGGAAACTGAAGCTTTCTTT	CASSYSSGTETEAFF
TRBV28	many	TRBD1	TRBJ1-5	TGTGCCAGCAGTACCTGGACAGGGGATAGCAATCAGCCCCAGCATTTT	CASSTWTGDSNQPQHF
TRBV6-1	NA	NA	TRBJ2-1	TGTGCCAGCAGTGAAGACGGGACCTACGAGCAGTTCTTC	CASSEDGTYEQFF
TRBV5-1	NA	NA	TRBJ2-1	TGCGCCAGCAGCTTTAGGAGCGGAACACTATACAATGAGCAGTTCTTC	CASSFRSGTLYNEQFF
TRBV7-2	many	NA	TRBJ1-2	TGTGCCAGCAGCTTAATGGGCAGCCTCTACACCTTC	CASSLMGSLYTF
TRBV20-1	many	NA	TRBJ2-3	TGCAGTGCTAGGACTAGTTACACAGATACGCAGTATTTT	CSARTSYTDTQYF
TRBV7-9	NA	TRBD1	TRBJ1-2	TGTGCCAGCAGCTCTGGACAGGGGGTTGACTATGGCTACACCTTC	CASSSGQGVDYGYTF
TRBV20-1	many	NA	TRBJ2-3	TGCAGTGCCAGCAGGGGACTATCCACAGATACGCAGTATTTT	CSASRGLSTDTQYF